Presented here are 18 T cell receptor beta chains from one specimen sequenced in a study of blood T cell repertoires in COVID-19. This table comes from immunoSEQ multiplex PCR, and its TCRdb copy is limited to in-frame clones, with some not included. In the table there are about 78,000 clones, 90% of which are singletons. Sample: peripheral blood. The receptor source for this set is a woman in her 50s in a cohort sampled during active COVID-19.

The chain couples TRBV6-5 to TRBJ2-7, with a tentative D call TRBD2 (5 bases). Germline V gene sequence: CDR1 MNHEY, CDR2 SVGAGI. Trimming left V 6 bases short and J 0 bases short, with 12 bases between. The CDR3 loop spans 14 amino acids. The CDR3 nucleotides read TGTGCCAGCAGACTAGGGCCGGACTCCTACGAGCAGTACTTC. Its protein is CASRLGPDSYEQYF.

J is TRBJ2-3 and V is TRBV19; 8 bases map to TRBD1. CDR1 LNHDA and CDR2 SQIVND come from the germline V gene (reference sequence). The CDR3 runs to 15 residues. The J segment lost 4 bases and the V segment lost 8 bases, leaving 11 bases of the junction unmatched. This chain's CDR3 is CASSEDRVGADTQYF. CDR3 coding DNA: TGTGCCAGTTCCGAGGACAGGGTCGGGGCAGATACGCAGTATTTT.

The chain recombines TRBV14 with TRBJ2-1, with D possibly being TRBD1 (6 bases). The CDR3 covers 12 residues. The germline CDR1 and CDR2 sequences are SGHDN and FVKESK. V was pared by 4 bases and J by 7 bases, with 8 bases between. The CDR3 reads CASSPQGNEQFF. DNA of the CDR3: TGTGCCAGCAGCCCACAGGGTAATGAGCAGTTCTTC.

The chain is built from TRBV25-1 and TRBJ1-1; D perhaps matches TRBD1 (5 bases). This CDR3 has 11 amino acids. Trimming took 10 bases from V and 5 from J, leaving 11 bases between them. Per the germline V gene, CDR1 is MGHDK and CDR2 is SYGVNS. For the CDR3, the DNA is TGTGCCACCCTTCAGGGAACTGAAGCTTTCTTT. Encoded protein: CATLQGTEAFF.

The chain joins TRBV3-1 (or the pseudogene TRBV3-2) to TRBJ1-5; perhaps TRBD1 as D (5 bases). Germline V gene sequence: CDR1 LGHDT, CDR2 YNNKEL (reference sequence). The CDR3 extends over 17 amino acids. Between the trimmed V and J ends, which lost 3 bases and 7 bases, there was a span of 22 bases. Written as DNA, the CDR3 is TGTGCCAGCAGCCAGGACCTTCCCGGACAATCAGACCAGCCCCAGCATTTT. Translated: CASSQDLPGQSDQPQHF.

The chain couples TRBV29-1 to TRBJ2-1; D might be TRBD1 (5 bases). The V gene lost 6 bases and the J gene lost 9 bases, with 15 bases spanning the gap. The germline V gene encodes CDR1 SQVTM and CDR2 ANQGSEA. CDR3 length: 12 amino acids. CDR3 residues: CSVAQGIGEQFF. Written as DNA, the CDR3 is TGCAGCGTAGCCCAGGGCATTGGTGAGCAGTTCTTC.

This chain joins TRBV6-2 or TRBV6-3 and TRBJ1-3; D call uncertain. Trimming took off 2 bases at V and 2 bases at J, with 10 bases between the two ends. Germline CDR1 reads MNHEY; CDR2 reads SVGEGT. The CDR3 length is 15 residues. The CDR3 here is CASSYLRMAGNTIYF. The CDR3 coding sequence is TGTGCCAGCAGTTACCTAAGAATGGCTGGAAACACCATATATTTT.

As for this clone: Different DNA sequences within this sample yield the same CDR3. The chain employs TRBV11-2 and TRBJ2-1, with a weak D call TRBD2 (5 bases). This CDR3 is 15 amino acids long. CDR1 SGHAT and CDR2 FQNNGV come from the germline V gene. V was trimmed by 3 bases and J by 0 bases, leaving 9 bases between them. The CDR3 reads CASSLEAASYNEQFF. The DNA for the CDR3 is TGTGCCAGCAGCTTGGAGGCGGCCTCCTACAATGAGCAGTTCTTC.

In its sample, this clone was seen once. The rearrangement links TRBV2 to TRBJ1-6; D call uncertain. The ends were cut back, 7 bases at V and 6 bases at J, with 16 bases in the middle. Germline V gene lookup returns CDR1 SNHLY and CDR2 FYNNEI. CDR3 length equals 15 residues. CDR3 sequence reads: CASTGTLGSNSPLHF. The DNA of the CDR3 is TGTGCCAGCACCGGAACCCTTGGGAGTAATTCACCCCTCCACTTT.

J is TRBJ2-3 and V is TRBV5-1, with 9 bases lining up with TRBD2. CDR1 and CDR2 from the germline V gene are SGHRS and YFSETQ. J was trimmed by 1 base and V by 7 bases; bases with no gene match: 7. The CDR3 loop spans 15 amino acids. CDR3 region: CASFLSGSGTDTQYF. CDR3 bases: TGCGCCAGCTTTCTTAGCGGGAGTGGCACAGATACGCAGTATTTT.

The chain recombines TRBV7-2 with TRBJ1-1, with unresolved D. Germline CDR1 reads SGHTA; CDR2 reads FQGNSA. The CDR3 length is 12 residues. Trimming took off 5 bases at V and 9 bases at J, with 13 bases between the two ends. CDR3: CASSLTAAQAFF. The CDR3 DNA reads TGTGCCAGCAGCCTAACGGCGGCCCAAGCTTTCTTT.

The rearrangement uses TRBV10-3 and TRBJ2-6; perhaps TRBD2 as D (5 bases). This CDR3 comprises 15 residues. Trimming removed 9 bases from V and 0 bases from J, with 12 bases in between. Germline V gene lookup returns CDR1 ENHRY and CDR2 SYGVKD. The CDR3 region has the DNA TGTGCCATTAGCGACGGAAACTCTGGGGCCAACGTCCTGACTTTC. This encodes CAISDGNSGANVLTF.

V is TRBV2 and J is TRBJ2-3; TRBD2 agrees at 7 bases. The V and J ends lost 8 bases and 4 bases, in that order; junction bases with no gene match: 6. The CDR3 runs to 13 residues. Germline values: CDR1 SNHLY, CDR2 FYNNEI. CDR3 residues: CASGGLYPDTQYF. Written as DNA, the CDR3 is TGTGCCAGCGGGGGACTATACCCAGATACGCAGTATTTT.

The chain couples TRBV6-1 to TRBJ2-7; 9 bases align to TRBD2. The CDR3 is 15 amino acids. The J segment lost 2 bases and the V segment lost 0 bases, leaving 2 bases of the junction unmatched. CDR1 is MNHNS, CDR2 SASEGT, per germline. The CDR3 sequence: CASSEAAGGTYEQYF. The DNA for the CDR3 is TGTGCCAGCAGTGAAGCAGCGGGAGGAACCTACGAGCAGTACTTC.

This chain connects TRBV7-2 to TRBJ1-5; D remains ambiguous. Trimming removed 2 bases at V and 2 bases at J, with 4 bases between. Germline V gives CDR1 SGHTA, CDR2 FQGNSA. The CDR3 loop spans 13 amino acids. CDR3 in amino acids: CASSLQGNQPQHF. The CDR3 DNA follows: TGTGCCAGCAGCTTACAGGGCAATCAGCCCCAGCATTTT.

This clone appeared a few times. This chain uses TRBV18 with TRBJ2-7, with a possible D match to TRBD1 (5 bases). The CDR3 covers 13 residues. CDR1 KGHSH and CDR2 LQKENI come from the germline V gene. Trimming removed 3 bases from V and 1 base from J, with 7 bases in between. In DNA, the CDR3 is TGTGCCAGCTCACCGGACACTTCCTACGAGCAGTACTTC. Protein sequence: CASSPDTSYEQYF.

CDR3 DNA: TGCGCCAGCAGCCAACCTGAATTAAGAGGCGAGCAGTACTTC. Translating gives CASSQPELRGEQYF. V usage is TRBV4-1 and J usage is TRBJ2-7; D call uncertain. CDR1 is MGHRA and CDR2 is YSYEKL in the germline V gene. The CDR3 spans 14 residues. V gave up 2 bases and J gave up 6 bases, with 14 bases separating them.

The rearrangement joins TRBV6-5 to TRBJ2-3; 12 bases agree with TRBD2. Germline assignment: CDR1 MNHEY and CDR2 SVGAGI. The CDR3 has 16 amino acids. With V trimmed by 4 bases and J by 5 bases, 7 bases remained unmatched. The CDR3 sequence: CASSSLAGGLGDTQYF. DNA of the CDR3: TGTGCCAGCAGTTCCCTAGCGGGAGGGTTGGGAGATACGCAGTATTTT.